This entry concerns a single TCR beta chain. The data stem from a study of blood T cell repertoires in COVID-19. Study summary: Sites in the United States, Italy and Spain provided acute and convalescent COVID-19 samples. From T cells, B-cell-depleted T cells, or PBMCs came the material, which was cDNA or gDNA.

In the authors' workflow: Counts of nucleated cells, estimated from reference gene primer amplification, were obtained. The table came from immunoSEQ multiplex PCR; TCRdb's copy has only in-frame clones and leaves some out. V and J calls and clone size come straight from that table; D and trimming were deduced from the DNA. Here the sample spans some 230,000 clones, about 80% being singletons. This CDR3 is built from 12 residues. The germline V gene encodes CDR1 MNHEY and CDR2 SVGAGI. Trimming left V 6 bases short and J 9 bases short, with 12 bases between. The chain is built from TRBV6-5 and TRBJ2-1, with a tentative D call TRBD1 (6 bases). Sequenced input: peripheral blood. The source of this sequence is a woman in her fifties or sixties with acute or convalescent COVID-19. The CDR3 DNA is TGTGCCAGCAGCCCCAGGGGACGTGAGCAGTTCTTC. It yields the protein CASSPRGREQFF.